The clone carrying this TCR beta chain was counted ten times or more. Its antigen is not known. The beta constant-region primer was an equimolar mix of two oligonucleotides covering TRBC1 and TRBC2. Each CDR3 protein is one row after TCRdb ran MiXCR on the UMI-ligation and nested PCR reads. The sample shows tens of thousands of distinct CDR3 sequences, about an eighth of them seen only once. This sample is part of a study of naive and memory T cell subsets. Study results and limitations: RNA-based TCR counts may shift with T cell activation and differentiation. Between naive and memory subsets, TCR abundance power law exponents differed. Over 95% of naive TCR sequences appeared only once after error correction, unlike memory subsets.

The CDR3 is made up of 19 amino acids. In germline, CDR1 is MNHNY, CDR2 SVGAGI (reference sequence). V lost 0 bases and J lost 1, with 16 bases in between. This TCR derives from a human donor in good health. The sample was effector memory CD4+ T cells from blood. Subset noted: effector memory, CD45RA- CD27-. V usage is TRBV6-6 and J usage is TRBJ1-6; no clear D. In DNA form, the CDR3 reads TGTGCCAGCAGTTACTCGAGGTCAGGCCGAAGGTCCTATAATTCACCCCTCCACTTT. Its translation is CASSYSRSGRRSYNSPLHF.